The rows below give T cell receptor beta chains drawn from one sample of a study of T cell repertoires in cytomegalovirus infection. From the reads, TCRdb called clonotypes with MiXCR, one entry per CDR3 protein. The profile shows 210,000 or so distinct CDR3 sequences, under 8.5% of them singletons. The sample was PBMCs. These receptors were obtained from a human donor in good health (CMV status not recorded). Some clones in this sample may be carry-over from other donors' samples. Each CDR3 is given with its conserved first and last residue. The order of the fields is V gene, clone size, J gene, D gene, CDR3 DNA, CDR3 protein. A D gene is named only where the DNA matches it firmly. Clone size, where shown, is once, few, many, or a class for clones that have expanded.

V gene: TRBV5-1; clone size: NA; J gene: TRBJ2-5; D gene: TRBD1; CDR3 DNA: TGCGCCAGCAGCTTGGTGGACAGGGGCCTTCCGTTATCGAACCGTACTGAGACCCAGTACTTC; CDR3 protein: CASSLVDRGLPLSNRTETQYF
V gene: TRBV7-9; clone size: many; J gene: TRBJ1-1; D gene: NA; CDR3 DNA: TGTGCCAGCAGCTTACGTGCCGGGGGATTGAACACTGAAGCTTTCTTT; CDR3 protein: CASSLRAGGLNTEAFF
V gene: TRBV7-2; clone size: many; J gene: TRBJ2-4; D gene: TRBD2; CDR3 DNA: TGTGCCAGCAGCCCCACCGGCGGGCGGGGGGAGTACTTC; CDR3 protein: CASSPTGGRGEYF
V gene: TRBV7-2; clone size: many; J gene: TRBJ1-4; D gene: NA; CDR3 DNA: TGTGCCAGCAGCTTAGATATAGGGCCCAGCGGTGAAAAACTGTTTTTT; CDR3 protein: CASSLDIGPSGEKLFF
V gene: TRBV6-2/TRBV6-3; clone size: many; J gene: TRBJ1-2; D gene: TRBD1; CDR3 DNA: TGTGCCAGCGTGGACAGGAAGGAAGGCTACACCTTC; CDR3 protein: CASVDRKEGYTF
V gene: TRBV7-8; clone size: many; J gene: TRBJ1-1; D gene: NA; CDR3 DNA: TGTGCCAGCAGCTTATATGCAGGACTGAACACTGAAGCTTTCTTT; CDR3 protein: CASSLYAGLNTEAFF
V gene: TRBV20-1; clone size: many; J gene: TRBJ1-2; D gene: NA; CDR3 DNA: TGCAGTGCCCTAGGACCGAACACCCTAACTATGGGCTACACCTTC; CDR3 protein: CSALGPNTLTMGYTF
V gene: TRBV4-3; clone size: many; J gene: TRBJ2-2; D gene: TRBD2; CDR3 DNA: TGCGCCAGCAGCCGGGAGGGACCCGGGGAGCTGTTTTTT; CDR3 protein: CASSREGPGELFF
V gene: TRBV27; clone size: many; J gene: TRBJ1-1; D gene: NA; CDR3 DNA: TGTGCCAGCAGGCAGGGACTCAGAAACACTGAAGCTTTCTTT; CDR3 protein: CASRQGLRNTEAFF
V gene: TRBV20-1; clone size: NA; J gene: TRBJ2-3; D gene: NA; CDR3 DNA: TGCAGTGCTAGAGGGGTACAAAAAAACGCAGATACGCAGTATTTT; CDR3 protein: CSARGVQKNADTQYF
V gene: TRBV6-2/TRBV6-3; clone size: many; J gene: TRBJ2-7; D gene: NA; CDR3 DNA: TGTGCCAGCAGTTACTCACCGACAGGCCGGCAGTACTTC; CDR3 protein: CASSYSPTGRQYF
V gene: TRBV9; clone size: many; J gene: TRBJ1-1; D gene: TRBD1; CDR3 DNA: TGTGCCAGCAGCGTCCGACAGGGTCATGGTGAAGCTTTCTTT; CDR3 protein: CASSVRQGHGEAFF
V gene: TRBV6-5; clone size: many; J gene: TRBJ1-4; D gene: NA; CDR3 DNA: TGTGCCAGCAGTTACGGGCAGGGAGGGGAAAAACTGTTTTTT; CDR3 protein: CASSYGQGGEKLFF
V gene: TRBV4-1; clone size: many; J gene: TRBJ1-1; D gene: NA; CDR3 DNA: TGCGCCAGCAGCCAAGATAAGGAGTGGGACACTGAAGCTTTCTTT; CDR3 protein: CASSQDKEWDTEAFF
V gene: TRBV7-2; clone size: many; J gene: TRBJ2-1; D gene: TRBD2; CDR3 DNA: TGTGCCAGCAGCTTCGTAAAGACTAGCGGGGGTGAGCAGTTCTTC; CDR3 protein: CASSFVKTSGGEQFF
V gene: TRBV7-9; clone size: many; J gene: TRBJ2-7; D gene: NA; CDR3 DNA: TGTGCCAGCAGCGGGGACGTCTACGAGCAGTACTTC; CDR3 protein: CASSGDVYEQYF
V gene: TRBV5-1; clone size: many; J gene: TRBJ1-3; D gene: NA; CDR3 DNA: TGCGCCAGCAGCTTGGAGGGGACTGGAAACACCATATATTTT; CDR3 protein: CASSLEGTGNTIYF
V gene: TRBV7-2; clone size: many; J gene: TRBJ1-1; D gene: TRBD1; CDR3 DNA: TGTGCCAGCATCGGACAGGGTAATCTCAGAACTGAAGCTTTCTTT; CDR3 protein: CASIGQGNLRTEAFF
V gene: TRBV7-2; clone size: many; J gene: TRBJ2-3; D gene: TRBD2; CDR3 DNA: TGTGCCAGCAGCTTAGGACTAGCTGGGGCAGATACGCAGTATTTT; CDR3 protein: CASSLGLAGADTQYF
V gene: TRBV14; clone size: many; J gene: TRBJ2-5; D gene: NA; CDR3 DNA: TGTGCCAGCAGCCAAGATCTCCAAGAGACCCAGTACTTC; CDR3 protein: CASSQDLQETQYF
V gene: TRBV7-2; clone size: many; J gene: TRBJ1-1; D gene: NA; CDR3 DNA: TGTGCCAGCAGCGCCGGAAGATTGGGTGAAGCTTTCTTT; CDR3 protein: CASSAGRLGEAFF
V gene: TRBV28; clone size: many; J gene: TRBJ2-5; D gene: TRBD2; CDR3 DNA: TGTGCCAGCAGACCTTACTGGACTAGCGGGGGAGGAGGGACCCAGTACTTC; CDR3 protein: CASRPYWTSGGGGTQYF
V gene: TRBV5-6; clone size: NA; J gene: TRBJ1-2; D gene: NA; CDR3 DNA: TGTGCCAGCAGCCGGGAAGGCGGCTACACCTTC; CDR3 protein: CASSREGGYTF
V gene: TRBV6-2/TRBV6-3; clone size: many; J gene: TRBJ2-2; D gene: NA; CDR3 DNA: TGTGCCAGCAGTTACCGGCAGCCCACCGGGGAGCTGTTTTTT; CDR3 protein: CASSYRQPTGELFF
V gene: TRBV28; clone size: many; J gene: TRBJ2-1; D gene: NA; CDR3 DNA: TGTGCCAGCAGTTCCCGACAGGTGGGGTCTCGGAATGAGCAGTTCTTC; CDR3 protein: CASSSRQVGSRNEQFF
V gene: TRBV28; clone size: many; J gene: TRBJ1-2; D gene: TRBD1; CDR3 DNA: TGTGCCAGCAATACACAGGGGACAGAACTCTATGGCTACACCTTC; CDR3 protein: CASNTQGTELYGYTF
V gene: TRBV19; clone size: NA; J gene: TRBJ1-5; D gene: NA; CDR3 DNA: TGTGCCAGTAGTGAAGAGACAGTTAATAGCAATCAGCCCCAGCATTTT; CDR3 protein: CASSEETVNSNQPQHF
V gene: TRBV7-2; clone size: many; J gene: TRBJ1-2; D gene: TRBD1; CDR3 DNA: TGTGCCAGCAGCTTTCGGCGGGGACAGGGGAAAGATGGCTACACCTTC; CDR3 protein: CASSFRRGQGKDGYTF
V gene: TRBV20-1; clone size: many; J gene: TRBJ1-4; D gene: TRBD1; CDR3 DNA: TGCAGTGCCCCGGGGACAGGGGGAGAAAAACTGTTTTTT; CDR3 protein: CSAPGTGGEKLFF
V gene: TRBV20-1; clone size: many; J gene: TRBJ1-1; D gene: NA; CDR3 DNA: TGCAGTGCTAGTCAGCGGGCGCGGGGTAACACTGAAGCTTTCTTT; CDR3 protein: CSASQRARGNTEAFF
V gene: TRBV7-2; clone size: many; J gene: TRBJ2-4; D gene: NA; CDR3 DNA: TGTGCCAGCAGCTTCGGACCCGACACCAAAAACATTCAGTACTTC; CDR3 protein: CASSFGPDTKNIQYF
V gene: TRBV7-9; clone size: many; J gene: TRBJ2-6; D gene: NA; CDR3 DNA: TGTGCCAGCAGCTTTGGACACCTGAGCTCTGGGGCCAACGTCCTGACTTTC; CDR3 protein: CASSFGHLSSGANVLTF
V gene: TRBV25-1; clone size: many; J gene: TRBJ2-5; D gene: NA; CDR3 DNA: TGTGCCAGCGCTTGGGACGCTGGTCAAGAGACCCAGTACTTC; CDR3 protein: CASAWDAGQETQYF
V gene: TRBV7-8; clone size: many; J gene: TRBJ2-1; D gene: NA; CDR3 DNA: TGTGCCAGCAGCTTAGCCAAGCCGCTCCCTTTGAGGAATGAGCAGTTCTTC; CDR3 protein: CASSLAKPLPLRNEQFF
V gene: TRBV11-2; clone size: many; J gene: TRBJ2-5; D gene: TRBD2; CDR3 DNA: TGTGCCAGCAGCTTTCTAGCGGGGGGCCTGTACCAAGAGACCCAGTACTTC; CDR3 protein: CASSFLAGGLYQETQYF
V gene: TRBV12-3/TRBV12-4; clone size: NA; J gene: TRBJ1-2; D gene: NA; CDR3 DNA: TGTGCCAGCAGTTTGGCAGGCGGGGGCTATGGCTACACCTTC; CDR3 protein: CASSLAGGGYGYTF
V gene: TRBV12-3/TRBV12-4; clone size: few; J gene: TRBJ2-1; D gene: TRBD2; CDR3 DNA: TGTGCCAGCAGTTTTGTGGGGGGGAGATGGGAGCAGTTCTTC; CDR3 protein: CASSFVGGRWEQFF
V gene: TRBV5-6; clone size: NA; J gene: TRBJ1-5; D gene: NA; CDR3 DNA: TGTGCCAGCAGCTTAGGGTTTCGTAGGTCTGATCAGCCCCAGCATTTT; CDR3 protein: CASSLGFRRSDQPQHF
V gene: TRBV15; clone size: many; J gene: TRBJ1-1; D gene: NA; CDR3 DNA: TGTGCCACCAGCAGAGCACAGGGAGGGAATGCTTTCTTT; CDR3 protein: CATSRAQGGNAFF
V gene: TRBV20-1; clone size: many; J gene: TRBJ1-2; D gene: NA; CDR3 DNA: TGCAGTGCTAGGCTAGGTTTGGATGGCTACACCTTC; CDR3 protein: CSARLGLDGYTF